Listed here are 12 T cell receptor beta chains from one sample, sequenced in a study of shared clonotypes between healthy human individuals. Data came from immunoSEQ multiplex PCR; TCRdb stores just in-frame clones and leaves some out. Of around 2,000,000 clones detected, 85% to 95% appear once; the ten largest clones hold 0.13%. Material: naive CD4+ T cells sorted from blood. Subset described: CD45RA+ positively selected. The receptor set was obtained from a man aged 18 to 29 in good health.

This clone showed up just a few times. This rearrangement joins TRBV28 to TRBJ2-7; 11 nucleotides match TRBD1. The CDR3 is 16 amino acids. J gave up 2 bases and V 6 bases, and 9 bases lay outside the gene matches. Germline CDR1 MDHEN, CDR2 SYDVKM. The CDR3 sequence: CASRLSKGQGAYEQYF. As DNA, the CDR3 is TGTGCCAGCAGATTGAGCAAGGGACAGGGGGCCTACGAGCAGTACTTC. Filled out from reference TRBV28 and TRBJ2-7, the complete variable domain reads DVKVTQSSRYLVKRTGEKVFLECVQDMDHENMFWYRQDPGLGLRLIYFSYDVKMKEKGDIPEGYSVSREKKERFSLILESASTNQTSMYLCASRLSKGQGAYEQYFGPGTRLTVT.

Worth noting for this clone: One end of the junction is discordant with germline, which a read error may explain. The chain uses TRBV6-5 and TRBJ2-2; no reliable D call. Germline V lookup: CDR1 MNHEY, CDR2 SVGAGI. This CDR3 region has 15 residues. The CDR3, as DNA: TGTGCCAGCAATTACCCGCAAGGAGCAGGCGGGGAGCTGTTTTTT. It specifies CASNYPQGAGGELFF.

This sequence joins TRBV18 and TRBJ2-5, with unresolved D. Trimming removed 4 bases from V and 2 bases from J, with 5 bases in between. This CDR3 is built from 12 residues. Germline V gene lookup returns CDR1 KGHSH and CDR2 LQKENI. The chain's CDR3 is CASSLKQETQYF. In DNA form, the CDR3 reads TGTGCCAGCTCACTCAAGCAAGAGACCCAGTACTTC.

V and J are TRBV7-2 and TRBJ1-4; possible D gene TRBD1, 6 bases. This CDR3 is built from 15 residues. Trimming shortened V by 5 bases and J by 2 bases, and 12 bases separated the two germline ends. CDR1 and CDR2 from the germline V gene are SGHTA and FQGNSA. The CDR3 sequence is CASSRGGLTNEKLFF. DNA of the CDR3: TGTGCCAGCAGCAGAGGGGGACTGACTAATGAAAAACTGTTTTTT. Drawing the rest from reference TRBV7-2 and TRBJ1-4, the complete variable domain is GAGVSQSPSNKVTEKGKDVELRCDPISGHTALYWYRQSLGQGLEFLIYFQGNSAPDKSGLPSDRFSAERTGGSVSTLTIQRTQQEDSAVYLCASSRGGLTNEKLFFGSGTQLSVL.

J is TRBJ1-2 and V is TRBV5-1; no clear D gene. V was shortened by 0 bases and J by 7 bases, with 13 bases between the two germline ends. The CDR3 runs 14 residues. Germline CDR1 and CDR2: SGHRS and YFSETQ. CDR3 nucleotides: TGCGCCAGCAGCTTGGCCGAAGGAAGGGCTGGCTACACCTTC. Its translation is CASSLAEGRAGYTF.

The gene calls are TRBV9 and TRBJ1-5; D is unclear. The CDR3 loop spans 12 amino acids. Trimming took 3 bases from V and 8 from J, leaving 9 bases between them. Germline V gives CDR1 SGDLS, CDR2 YYNGEE. CDR3 in DNA: TGTGCCAGCAGCGCCCCATATGAGCCCCAGCATTTT. It specifies CASSAPYEPQHF.

This clone has only one observation. V and J are TRBV7-2 and TRBJ2-5; D may be TRBD2 (6 bases). Between the trimmed V and J ends, which lost 5 bases and 1 base, there was a span of 17 bases. The CDR3 runs 16 residues. Germline assignment: CDR1 SGHTA and CDR2 FQGNSA. CDR3 DNA sequence: TGTGCCAGCAGCCCCGTGGGGGGAGCGGTCCAAGAGACCCAGTACTTC. Its translation is CASSPVGGAVQETQYF.

The chain employs TRBV15 and TRBJ2-2, with 8 bases matching TRBD1. V shed 0 bases and J 5 bases; nucleotides not matched to a gene: 2. In germline, CDR1 is LNHNV, CDR2 YYDKDF (reference sequence). The CDR3 runs to 15 residues. The DNA for the CDR3 is TGTGCCACCAGCAGAGAACAGGGGGTGACCGGGGAGCTGTTTTTT. It encodes CATSREQGVTGELFF.

The CDR3 protein is CAISGTQNNSPLHF. In DNA, the CDR3 is TGTGCCATCAGCGGGACACAGAATAATTCACCCCTCCACTTT. This chain links TRBV10-3 with TRBJ1-6, with D perhaps TRBD1 (6 bases). The germline gives CDR1 ENHRY, CDR2 SYGVKD. The CDR3 runs 14 residues. Between the trimmed V and J ends, which lost 6 bases and 5 bases, there was a span of 11 bases.

The chain is built from TRBV25-1 and TRBJ2-7; D gene unclear. Germline CDR1 is MGHDK and CDR2 is SYGVNS. The CDR3 is 12 amino acids. The ends were cut back, 4 bases at V and 3 bases at J, with 7 bases in the middle. The CDR3 loop reads CASSGSYYEQYF. DNA for the CDR3: TGTGCCAGCAGTGGTAGTTACTACGAGCAGTACTTC.

This rearrangement joins TRBV7-2 to TRBJ2-4, with 7 bases lining up with TRBD1. The CDR3 runs to 13 residues. V lost 6 bases and J lost 7; bases outside the gene matches: 6. The germline V gene encodes CDR1 SGHTA and CDR2 FQGNSA. The CDR3 sequence: CASSLQGLNIQYF. The CDR3 bases are TGTGCCAGCAGTCTACAGGGGTTGAACATTCAGTACTTC.

V usage is TRBV6-5 and J usage is TRBJ2-5, with D possibly TRBD1 on 6 matching bases. Trimming shortened V by 4 bases and J by 5 bases, and 14 bases separated the two germline ends. CDR1 MNHEY and CDR2 SVGAGI come from the germline V gene. The CDR3 length is 14 residues. CDR3 in amino acids: CASSSTGKGETQYF. CDR3 DNA sequence: TGTGCCAGCAGTTCAACAGGGAAAGGCGAGACCCAGTACTTC.